These 16 T cell receptor beta chains were sequenced from one sample in a study of T-cell memory formation after mild COVID-19. In TCRdb, the 5' RACE reads were re-called with MiXCR into one record per CDR3 protein. In the table there are about 430,000 distinct CDR3 sequences, 15% to 20% of which are singletons. The sample was PBMCs or a T cell subset sorted from them (not recorded which). Receptors originate from a man younger than 35 who had mild COVID-19 (a few samples of this study predate the infection). Cell type and time point are not known.

This clonotype appeared a few times. V is TRBV29-1 and J is TRBJ2-7, with D perhaps given as TRBD1 or TRBD2 (5 bases each). The ends were cut back, 5 bases at V and 5 bases at J, with 13 bases in the middle. Per the germline V gene, CDR1 is SQVTM and CDR2 is ANQGSEA. CDR3 length: 12 residues. The CDR3 DNA reads as TGCAGCGTTAGGGTTGGGGGTAACGAGCAGTACGTC. It is translated as CSVRVGGNEQYV.

This clonotype was picked up many times. The chain has TRBV7-2 and TRBJ2-2, with D unclear. V gave up 5 bases and J gave up 3 bases, with 4 bases separating them. Germline V lookup: CDR1 SGHTA, CDR2 FQGNSA. The CDR3 spans 12 residues. The chain's CDR3 is CASSTYTGELFF. The DNA of the CDR3 is TGTGCCAGCAGCACCTACACCGGGGAGCTGTTTTTT.

This clonotype was counted a few times. The chain has TRBV20-1 and TRBJ1-4; weak D call: TRBD1 (5 bases). CDR3 length: 13 amino acids. Per the germline V gene, CDR1 is DFQATT and CDR2 is SNEGSKA (reference sequence). The germline V and J ends were trimmed by 1 base and 6 bases, with 9 bases remaining between them. CDR3 nucleotides: TGCAGTGCTAGAGGAGGGGCGGATGAAAAACTGTTTTTT. It translates to CSARGGADEKLFF.

The genes are TRBV7-2 and TRBJ2-1; tentative D call: TRBD2 (5 bases). Germline CDR1 SGHTA, CDR2 FQGNSA. The CDR3 covers 17 residues. Between the trimmed V and J ends, which lost 4 bases and 6 bases, there was a span of 22 bases. For the CDR3, the DNA is TGTGCCAGCAGCTCAGTACCTCGACTACGGAGCAGCAATGAGCAGTTCTTC. It yields the protein CASSSVPRLRSSNEQFF.

This clonotype was found many times. The gene calls are TRBV7-2 and TRBJ2-1; the D gene is possibly TRBD2 (6 bases). Germline CDR1 reads SGHTA; CDR2 reads FQGNSA. Trimming shortened V by 8 bases and J by 4 bases, and 15 bases separated the two germline ends. This CDR3 has 14 amino acids. As DNA, the CDR3 is TGTGCCAGCGGGAGCCCCGGGGGATACAATGAGCAGTTCTTC. Amino acids: CASGSPGGYNEQFF.

In regard to this clonotype: A read error may produce the germline difference seen at one junction end. The chain combines TRBV10-3 with TRBJ1-6; 7 bases match TRBD1. Looked up from germline, CDR1 is ENHRY and CDR2 is SYGVKD. The CDR3 runs to 13 residues. For the CDR3, the DNA is TGTGCCGTCAACAGGGGACCTAATTCACCCCTCAACTTT. Protein: CAVNRGPNSPLNF.

This clonotype was detected only a few times. J is TRBJ1-2 and V is TRBV30; D is undetermined. CDR1 is GTSNPN and CDR2 is SVGIG in the germline V gene (reference sequence). V shed 0 bases and J shed 8 bases, with 16 bases lying between them. This CDR3 has 14 residues. The DNA for the CDR3 is TGTGCCTGGAGTGTACGGGCCCCGCCGGGCGGCTACACCTTC. Amino acids: CAWSVRAPPGGYTF.

In this sample, this clonotype turned up a few times. This chain connects TRBV5-1 to TRBJ2-3, with 9 bases fitting TRBD2. Per germline, CDR1 SGHRS and CDR2 YFSETQ. The CDR3 length is 17 residues. V lost 7 bases to trimming and J lost 2 bases; unmatched junction nucleotides: 14. The DNA of the CDR3 is TGCGCCAGCCGCACCCCAACCAGCGGGGGGCTCACAGATACGCAGTATTTT. It codes for CASRTPTSGGLTDTQYF.

The rearrangement uses TRBV5-1 and TRBJ1-1; the D is unclear. The germline V and J ends were trimmed by 4 bases and 1 base, with 14 bases remaining between them. In germline, CDR1 is SGHRS, CDR2 YFSETQ. The CDR3 has 15 amino acids. CDR3 DNA: TGCGCCAGCAGCAGGGCTGGGGTTGGGAACACTGAAGCTTTCTTT. Translation gives CASSRAGVGNTEAFF. The complete variable domain, with remaining parts taken from reference TRBV5-1 and TRBJ1-1, reads KAGVTQTPRYLIKTRGQQVTLSCSPISGHRSVSWYQQTPGQGLQFLFEYFSETQRNKGNFPGRFSGRQFSNSRSEMNVSTLELGDSALYLCASSRAGVGNTEAFFGQGTRLTVV.

V and J are TRBV5-1 and TRBJ2-3, with D perhaps matching TRBD2 (5 bases). The V gene lost 0 bases and the J gene lost 2 bases, with 13 bases spanning the gap. Per germline, CDR1 SGHRS and CDR2 YFSETQ. The CDR3 contains 16 residues. Written as DNA, the CDR3 is TGCGCCAGCAGCTTGGGACTACAGACCCCCACAGATACGCAGTATTTT. The encoded protein is CASSLGLQTPTDTQYF.

This clonotype has a handful of counts. The chain has TRBV12-3 or TRBV12-4 and TRBJ1-5; D may be TRBD1 (6 bases). V was cut by 6 bases and J by 11 bases, with 14 bases left in between. This CDR3 region has 12 residues. The CDR3 nucleotides are TGTGCCAGCAGCCTTCGACAGGAGACCCAGCATTTT. This codes for CASSLRQETQHF.

This clonotype was counted a few times. The chain is built from TRBV6-2 or TRBV6-3 and TRBJ2-3, with a weak D call TRBD1 (5 bases). CDR3 size: 13 residues. From germline, CDR1 is MNHEY and CDR2 SVGEGT. Trimming pared 4 bases from V and 4 bases from J, leaving 9 bases between. The CDR3 here is CASSSPGSDTQYF. DNA of the CDR3: TGTGCCAGCAGTTCGCCAGGGTCAGATACGCAGTATTTT.

This clonotype was detected many times. The chain recombines TRBV4-3 with TRBJ2-5; a possible D gene is TRBD2 (6 bases). CDR3 length equals 14 residues. Trimming took off 0 bases at V and 4 bases at J, with 9 bases between the two ends. The germline CDR1 and CDR2 sequences are LGHNA and YSLEER. This CDR3 is CASSQDWRGETQYF. The CDR3 nucleotides are TGCGCCAGCAGCCAAGACTGGAGGGGAGAGACCCAGTACTTC.

This chain uses TRBV4-3 with TRBJ2-3, with TRBD2 matching over 10 bases. V lost 0 bases and J lost 0; bases outside the gene matches: 6. CDR3 length: 18 residues. Germline lookup yields CDR1 LGHNA and CDR2 YSLEER. This chain's CDR3 is CASSQEGALAGSTDTQYF. CDR3 nucleotides: TGCGCCAGCAGCCAAGAGGGGGCACTAGCGGGGAGCACAGATACGCAGTATTTT.

This clonotype showed up just a few times. The V gene is TRBV7-9, the J gene TRBJ1-3; D not certain. The V gene lost 8 bases and the J gene lost 1 base, with 9 bases spanning the gap. The germline gives CDR1 SEHNR, CDR2 FQNEAQ (reference sequence). This CDR3 has 13 residues. CDR3 DNA: TGTGCCAGCGTCCACGATTCTGGAAACACCATATATTTT. Translation: CASVHDSGNTIYF.

This clonotype was detected ten times or more. V gene TRBV5-5 combines with J gene TRBJ1-2; D not resolved. The germline CDR1 and CDR2 sequences are SGHKS and YYEKEE (reference sequence). The length of the CDR3 is 12 residues. V lost 7 bases and J lost 12, with 19 bases in between. CDR3 loop: CASGIFGGVDTF. CDR3 nucleotide sequence: TGTGCCAGCGGGATATTCGGAGGTGTGGACACCTTC.